This TCR beta chain was found in a study of Graves' ophthalmopathy and Graves' hyperthyroidism. V was pared by 2 bases and J by 1 base, with 9 bases between. The CDR3 covers 14 residues. Germline-derived CDR1 and CDR2 are SGHRS and YFSETQ. Study-wide findings and caveats: The study's model predicted ophthalmopathy progression at about 64% sensitivity and about 72% specificity.

Moderately to severely active ophthalmopathy under 3 months, CAS at least 3, NOSPECS at least 4. RNA transcripts were the template, and TCR beta CDR3 regions were amplified from them. HTBI primers served in a first-round RT-PCR, which a second-round multiplex PCR followed. TCRdb called the multiplex PCR reads again in MiXCR, with one record for every CDR3 protein. Of under 200,000 distinct CDR3 sequences listed, 37% are singletons. Concerning this clonotype itself: Its matching antigen is unknown.

Material for sequencing was peripheral blood. The chain has TRBV5-1 and TRBJ1-1; a weak D match, TRBD1 (5 bases). The origin of this receptor is a woman in her forties with Graves' ophthalmopathy. The CDR3 region is CASSFGAGNTEAFF. The CDR3 coding sequence is TGCGCCAGCAGCTTCGGGGCGGGGAACACTGAAGCTTTCTTT.